The 10 T cell receptor beta chains below come from one sample, sequenced in a study of shared T cell receptors in the human thymus. TCRdb keeps only in-frame clones here, not all; method: immunoSEQ multiplex PCR. The sample lists hundreds of thousands of clones, 70% to 90% occurring once. The sample was also reused in another study, on human thymus T cells.

The sequenced sample was thymocytes. These receptors originate from a boy under two years old with a congenital heart defect.

The chain employs TRBV15 and TRBJ2-7; D might be TRBD1 (6 bases). The ends were cut back, 0 bases at V and 1 base at J, with 13 bases in the middle. From germline, CDR1 is LNHNV and CDR2 YYDKDF (reference sequence). The CDR3 spans 16 residues. CDR3 DNA: TGTGCCACCAGCAGAGAACCGGGACAAAAGTCCTACGAGCAGTACTTC. It translates to CATSREPGQKSYEQYF.

This clone was seen a single time. CDR3: CASSLPWYREVNEKLFF. In nucleotides, the CDR3 is TGTGCCAGCAGTTTACCTTGGTACAGGGAAGTTAATGAAAAACTGTTTTTT. The rearrangement links TRBV28 to TRBJ1-4, with a tentative D call TRBD1 (6 bases). This CDR3 region has 17 residues. CDR1 is MDHEN and CDR2 is SYDVKM in the germline V gene. Trimming stripped 2 bases from V and 4 bases from J, with 17 bases between.

The chain links TRBV6-1 to TRBJ2-7; 8 bases are a match to TRBD2. Germline V lookup: CDR1 MNHNS, CDR2 SASEGT. The CDR3 is made up of 17 amino acids. Losses at the gene ends were 0 bases for V and 5 bases for J; bases not matched to a gene: 12. CDR3: CASSEALRGGTTNEQYF. For the CDR3, the DNA is TGTGCCAGCAGTGAAGCGCTTCGGGGGGGTACTACTAACGAGCAGTACTTC.

This clone has more than one count but fewer than ten. Written as DNA, the CDR3 is TGTGCCAGCAGCTTCGACAGCCTTAACACTGAAGCTTTCTTT. Its translation is CASSFDSLNTEAFF. V is TRBV28 and J is TRBJ1-1; D perhaps matches TRBD1 (5 bases). The CDR3 extends over 14 amino acids. The ends were cut back, 6 bases at V and 2 bases at J, with 13 bases in the middle. Germline V gene lookup returns CDR1 MDHEN and CDR2 SYDVKM.

This clone has a handful of counts. The V call is TRBV12-1, the J call TRBJ2-2; the listed D gene, TRBD2, was not tested against the DNA. TRBV12-1 is recorded as a pseudogene. The CDR3 is made up of 16 amino acids. In DNA form, the CDR3 reads TGTGCCAGCAGCGGGGGCTCGGGAGGTGGACCCGGGGAGCTGTTTTTT. Translating gives CASSGGSGGGPGELFF.

V gene TRBV7-6 combines with J gene TRBJ2-1, with 8 bases lining up with TRBD2. The CDR3 loop spans 14 amino acids. Unmatched junction bases numbered 6, after V lost 1 base and J lost 10 bases. Germline CDR1 is SGHVS and CDR2 is FNYEAQ. CDR3 nucleotides: TGTGCCAGCAGCTTAGTCGGACTAGCCTACGAGCAGTTCTTC. This translates into CASSLVGLAYEQFF.

The chain has TRBV19 and TRBJ1-5, with D possibly matching TRBD1 (5 bases). The CDR3 sequence is 13 residues long. Trimming left V 7 bases short and J 4 bases short, with 11 bases between. Germline V gives CDR1 LNHDA, CDR2 SQIVND (reference sequence). Here the CDR3 reads CASTKTGNQPQHF. CDR3 DNA sequence: TGTGCCAGTACGAAAACAGGTAATCAGCCCCAGCATTTT.

A few counts support this clone. The gene calls are TRBV5-4 and TRBJ2-1; D is unclear. Trimming pared 0 bases from V and 4 bases from J, leaving 8 bases between. This CDR3 region has 14 residues. CDR1 SGHNT and CDR2 YYREEE come from the germline V gene (reference sequence). DNA of the CDR3: TGTGCCAGCAGCTTGGGGCGGAATTACAATGAGCAGTTCTTC. Protein sequence: CASSLGRNYNEQFF.

The V call is TRBV7-9, the J call TRBJ1-2; 10 positions match TRBD1. The V segment lost 5 bases and the J segment 3 bases; nucleotides outside the gene matches: 12. CDR1 is SEHNR and CDR2 is FQNEAQ in the germline V gene (reference sequence). The CDR3 extends over 17 amino acids. DNA for the CDR3: TGTGCCAGCAGCCCGACCCCGGACAGGGGGGTCGACTATGGCTACACCTTC. Residues: CASSPTPDRGVDYGYTF. Drawing the rest from reference TRBV7-9 and TRBJ1-2, the complete variable domain is DTGVSQNPRHKITKRGQNVTFRCDPISEHNRLYWYRQTLGQGPEFLTYFQNEAQLEKSRLLSDRFSAERPKGSFSTLEIQRTEQGDSAMYLCASSPTPDRGVDYGYTFGSGTRLTVV.

The V and J genes are TRBV7-9 and TRBJ2-5, with 11 bases fitting TRBD2. Germline V gives CDR1 SEHNR, CDR2 FQNEAQ (reference sequence). The CDR3 is 15 amino acids. The ends lost 2 bases at V and 5 bases at J; junction bases unmatched: 4. The CDR3 sequence: CASSLRLAGMETQYF. The CDR3 region has the DNA TGTGCCAGCAGCTTACGACTAGCGGGGATGGAGACCCAGTACTTC.